This T cell receptor beta chain came from a study of T cells expressing NK-cell markers. Germline CDR1 DFQATT, CDR2 SNEGSKA (reference sequence). There are 14 residues in the CDR3. Researchers built TCR beta cDNA using 5'RACE template switching with UMIs. TCRdb re-called the 5' RACE reads; one entry per CDR3 protein, DNA not given. The table lists some 390,000 distinct CDR3 sequences, with about 11% in the top ten. Source material: blood T cells: a sorted CD56 or NKG2C T cell subset, CD4+ or CD8+ T cells, or bulk PBMC T cells (not recorded which). The chain couples TRBV20-1 to TRBJ1-1; the TRBD1 assignment by TCRdb is unverifiable without DNA. The receptor was isolated from a woman between 45 and 60 years old in good health. The CDR3 loop reads CSASFSQGRTEAFF.